This is a list of T cell receptor beta chains from one sample in a study of Graves' ophthalmopathy and Graves' hyperthyroidism. In TCRdb, the multiplex PCR reads were re-called with MiXCR into one record per CDR3 protein. The sample contains about 640,000 distinct CDR3 sequences, approximately 39% of which appear only once. Material for sequencing was peripheral blood. All receptors come from an adult man with Graves' ophthalmopathy. Both conserved end residues are part of each CDR3. The D gene is left open where the match is weak. Clone size appears in some rows only: once, few, many, or a class for an expanded clone.

CDR3aa	CDR3nt	j_gene	d_gene	len	v_gene	abundance
CSVTRGRLGYTF	TGCAGTGTGACCCGGGGGCGGTTAGGCTACACCTTC	TRBJ1-2	NA	12	TRBV29-1	NA
CASTRGNTEAFF	TGTGCCAGCACCAGGGGGAACACTGAAGCTTTCTTT	TRBJ1-1	NA	12	TRBV7-9	many
CASSIGGRLPQPQHF	TGTGCCAGTAGTATCGGAGGGAGGCTACCTCAGCCCCAGCATTTT	TRBJ1-5	NA	15	TRBV19	many
CASSLGLAGGRENTGELFF	TGTGCCAGCAGCCTGGGACTAGCGGGGGGACGAGAAAACACCGGGGAGCTGTTTTTT	TRBJ2-2	TRBD2	19	TRBV11-2	NA
CASSEPGQVLETQYF	TGTGCCAGCAGTGAACCGGGACAGGTCCTGGAGACCCAGTACTTC	TRBJ2-5	TRBD1	15	TRBV2	many
CASSYQGTGMGKKLFF	TGTGCCAGCAGCTACCAGGGCACAGGGATGGGTAAAAAACTGTTTTTT	TRBJ1-4	NA	16	TRBV7-9	NA
CASRSGGGPETQYF	TGTGCCAGCAGGAGCGGAGGGGGGCCAGAGACCCAGTACTTC	TRBJ2-5	NA	14	TRBV7-2	many
CASSTGSYNQETQYF	TGTGCCAGCAGCACGGGCAGCTATAACCAAGAGACCCAGTACTTC	TRBJ2-5	NA	15	TRBV7-2	once
CASSLAPHNTEAFF	TGTGCCAGCAGTTTAGCCCCACATAACACTGAAGCTTTCTTT	TRBJ1-1	NA	14	TRBV12-3/TRBV12-4	many
CASSYSGPAGGEQYF	TGTGCCAGCAGTTACTCGGGACCAGCGGGAGGCGAGCAGTACTTC	TRBJ2-7	TRBD2	15	TRBV10-3	NA
CASSEFSSSYNSPLHF	TGTGCCAGCAGTGAATTTAGTAGCTCCTATAATTCACCCCTCCACTTT	TRBJ1-6	NA	16	TRBV25-1	NA
CASRVAGQYNSPLHF	TGTGCCAGCAGGGTAGCGGGACAGTATAATTCACCCCTCCACTTT	TRBJ1-6	TRBD1	15	TRBV10-3	few
CATSSSLGGDGANVLTF	TGTGCCACCAGCAGCTCCCTCGGGGGGGATGGGGCCAACGTCCTGACTTTC	TRBJ2-6	TRBD2	17	TRBV15	NA
CASSLEAGLGNTIYF	TGTGCCAGCAGCTTAGAGGCAGGCCTCGGAAACACCATATATTTT	TRBJ1-3	NA	15	TRBV7-8	many
CASSPLGTNEKLFF	TGTGCCAGCTCACCTCTCGGAACTAATGAAAAACTGTTTTTT	TRBJ1-4	NA	14	TRBV12-5	NA
CSYSGGYGYTF	TGCAGTTACTCGGGCGGATATGGCTACACCTTC	TRBJ1-2	NA	11	TRBV29-1	NA
CASSQTAGDYGEQYF	TGTGCCAGCAGCCAGACGGCCGGTGACTACGGCGAGCAGTACTTC	TRBJ2-7	NA	15	TRBV4-2	NA